The next 7 T cell receptor beta chains were all read from a single sample in a study of glioma-infiltrating T cells (dated by TCRdb to 2016 to 2017). The sequencer listed for this sample is Illumina MiSeq. TCR alpha and beta CDR3 regions were amplified with the iRepertoire nested amplicon-rescue multiplex PCR (arm-PCR) platform from RNA. The public reads were run again by TCRdb, first through fastp at Q25 and then through MiXCR, and only productive beta chains were kept. Here each entry gathers all rows of one CDR3 protein and keeps the most common genes and DNA. Across this sample there are approximately 400,000 distinct CDR3 sequences, with roughly two fifths seen only once. The ten most abundant clones make up approximately 12% of the sample. Sequencing was carried out using glioma tissue, nonneoplastic brain tissue, or PBMCs (not recorded which). Receptors originate from a human donor with low-grade glioma or glioblastoma, undergoing nonglioma brain surgery, or in good health (not recorded which).

This clonotype was counted a few times. The chain links TRBV2 to TRBJ2-1, with D maybe TRBD2 (6 bases). V lost 6 bases to trimming and J lost 5 bases, with 14 bases between them. The germline CDR1 and CDR2 sequences are SNHLY and FYNNEI. The CDR3 runs 14 residues. The CDR3 sequence: CASSPQAGHNEQFF. CDR3 coding DNA: TGTGCCAGCAGCCCCCAGGCGGGGCACAATGAGCAGTTCTTC.

In regard to this clonotype: Given a much more abundant clone one base away, this may be a read error. The V and J genes are TRBV19 and TRBJ1-6, with TRBD1 matching over 9 bases. The CDR3 extends over 16 amino acids. The germline V gene encodes CDR1 LNHDA and CDR2 SQIVND (reference sequence). The CDR3 DNA is TGTACCAGTAGTCACCGGACAGGGGAGAGGAATTCACCCCTCCACTTT. This translates into CTSSHRTGERNSPLHF. Combining the CDR3 with reference TRBV19 and TRBJ1-6 gives the whole variable domain DGGITQSPKYLFRKEGQNVTLSCEQNLNHDAMYWYRQDPGQGLRLIYYSQIVNDFQKGDIAEGYSVSREKKESFPLTVTSAQKNPTAFYLCTSSHRTGERNSPLHFGNGTRLTVT.

The V gene is TRBV5-1, the J gene TRBJ2-1; 10 nucleotides line up with TRBD2. From germline, CDR1 is SGHRS and CDR2 YFSETQ. Trimming took 4 bases from V and 6 from J; bases not matched to a gene: 10. The CDR3 loop spans 16 amino acids. The CDR3 sequence: CASSPAGASGSNEQFF. The CDR3, as DNA: TGCGCCAGCAGCCCCGCCGGGGCTAGCGGGAGCAATGAGCAGTTCTTC.

This chain links TRBV5-5 with TRBJ2-3, with 9 bases aligning to TRBD1. The CDR3 has 15 residues. CDR1 and CDR2 from the germline V gene are SGHKS and YYEKEE (reference sequence). Germline trimming cut 3 bases from V and 1 base from J; bases unmatched to any gene: 3. CDR3 bases: TGTGCCAGCAGCTCGGGGACAGGGCGCACAGATACGCAGTATTTT. As protein: CASSSGTGRTDTQYF.

The chain couples TRBV7-2 to TRBJ2-7, with D tentatively TRBD2 (5 bases). The CDR3 runs 15 residues. Trimming removed 0 bases at V and 3 bases at J, with 12 bases between. Germline V lookup: CDR1 SGHTA, CDR2 FQGNSA. The DNA for the CDR3 is TGTGCCAGCAGCTTAGCCGGGGTGGAAATCTACGAGCAGTACTTC. This sequence encodes CASSLAGVEIYEQYF.

This clonotype showed up just a few times. V gene TRBV28 combines with J gene TRBJ1-2, with D hard to call. V lost 7 bases, J lost 7 bases, and 25 bases lay in between. This CDR3 is built from 16 residues. Germline CDR1 MDHEN, CDR2 SYDVKM. The CDR3 sequence: CASTSPRVSLVGGYTF. CDR3 sequence (DNA): TGTGCCAGCACCTCTCCTCGGGTCAGTCTTGTTGGTGGCTACACCTTC.

This rearrangement joins TRBV6-2 or TRBV6-3 to TRBJ2-3, with D perhaps TRBD2 (6 bases). This CDR3 is built from 16 residues. Looked up from germline, CDR1 is MNHEY and CDR2 is SVGEGT. The ends were cut back, 9 bases at V and 2 bases at J, with 21 bases in the middle. The CDR3 nucleotides read TGTGCCAGTCCCGCCCGGGTTAGCGGAATCACAGATACGCAGTATTTT. The encoded protein is CASPARVSGITDTQYF.